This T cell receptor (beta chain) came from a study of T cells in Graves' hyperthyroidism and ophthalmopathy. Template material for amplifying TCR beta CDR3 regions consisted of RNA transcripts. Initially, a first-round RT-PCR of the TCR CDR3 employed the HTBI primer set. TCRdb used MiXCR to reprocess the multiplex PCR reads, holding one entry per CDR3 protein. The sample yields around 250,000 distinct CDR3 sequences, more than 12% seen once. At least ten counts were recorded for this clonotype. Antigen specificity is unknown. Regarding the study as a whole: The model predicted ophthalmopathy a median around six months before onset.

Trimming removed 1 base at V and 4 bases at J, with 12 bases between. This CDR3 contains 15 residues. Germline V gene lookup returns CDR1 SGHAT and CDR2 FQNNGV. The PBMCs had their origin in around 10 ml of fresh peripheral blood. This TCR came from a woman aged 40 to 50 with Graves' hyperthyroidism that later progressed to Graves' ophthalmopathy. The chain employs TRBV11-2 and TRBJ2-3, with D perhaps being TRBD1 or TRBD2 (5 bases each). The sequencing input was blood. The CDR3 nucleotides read TGTGCCAGCAGCTTAGGGCGGAGAGGGGCAGATACGCAGTATTTT. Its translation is CASSLGRRGADTQYF.